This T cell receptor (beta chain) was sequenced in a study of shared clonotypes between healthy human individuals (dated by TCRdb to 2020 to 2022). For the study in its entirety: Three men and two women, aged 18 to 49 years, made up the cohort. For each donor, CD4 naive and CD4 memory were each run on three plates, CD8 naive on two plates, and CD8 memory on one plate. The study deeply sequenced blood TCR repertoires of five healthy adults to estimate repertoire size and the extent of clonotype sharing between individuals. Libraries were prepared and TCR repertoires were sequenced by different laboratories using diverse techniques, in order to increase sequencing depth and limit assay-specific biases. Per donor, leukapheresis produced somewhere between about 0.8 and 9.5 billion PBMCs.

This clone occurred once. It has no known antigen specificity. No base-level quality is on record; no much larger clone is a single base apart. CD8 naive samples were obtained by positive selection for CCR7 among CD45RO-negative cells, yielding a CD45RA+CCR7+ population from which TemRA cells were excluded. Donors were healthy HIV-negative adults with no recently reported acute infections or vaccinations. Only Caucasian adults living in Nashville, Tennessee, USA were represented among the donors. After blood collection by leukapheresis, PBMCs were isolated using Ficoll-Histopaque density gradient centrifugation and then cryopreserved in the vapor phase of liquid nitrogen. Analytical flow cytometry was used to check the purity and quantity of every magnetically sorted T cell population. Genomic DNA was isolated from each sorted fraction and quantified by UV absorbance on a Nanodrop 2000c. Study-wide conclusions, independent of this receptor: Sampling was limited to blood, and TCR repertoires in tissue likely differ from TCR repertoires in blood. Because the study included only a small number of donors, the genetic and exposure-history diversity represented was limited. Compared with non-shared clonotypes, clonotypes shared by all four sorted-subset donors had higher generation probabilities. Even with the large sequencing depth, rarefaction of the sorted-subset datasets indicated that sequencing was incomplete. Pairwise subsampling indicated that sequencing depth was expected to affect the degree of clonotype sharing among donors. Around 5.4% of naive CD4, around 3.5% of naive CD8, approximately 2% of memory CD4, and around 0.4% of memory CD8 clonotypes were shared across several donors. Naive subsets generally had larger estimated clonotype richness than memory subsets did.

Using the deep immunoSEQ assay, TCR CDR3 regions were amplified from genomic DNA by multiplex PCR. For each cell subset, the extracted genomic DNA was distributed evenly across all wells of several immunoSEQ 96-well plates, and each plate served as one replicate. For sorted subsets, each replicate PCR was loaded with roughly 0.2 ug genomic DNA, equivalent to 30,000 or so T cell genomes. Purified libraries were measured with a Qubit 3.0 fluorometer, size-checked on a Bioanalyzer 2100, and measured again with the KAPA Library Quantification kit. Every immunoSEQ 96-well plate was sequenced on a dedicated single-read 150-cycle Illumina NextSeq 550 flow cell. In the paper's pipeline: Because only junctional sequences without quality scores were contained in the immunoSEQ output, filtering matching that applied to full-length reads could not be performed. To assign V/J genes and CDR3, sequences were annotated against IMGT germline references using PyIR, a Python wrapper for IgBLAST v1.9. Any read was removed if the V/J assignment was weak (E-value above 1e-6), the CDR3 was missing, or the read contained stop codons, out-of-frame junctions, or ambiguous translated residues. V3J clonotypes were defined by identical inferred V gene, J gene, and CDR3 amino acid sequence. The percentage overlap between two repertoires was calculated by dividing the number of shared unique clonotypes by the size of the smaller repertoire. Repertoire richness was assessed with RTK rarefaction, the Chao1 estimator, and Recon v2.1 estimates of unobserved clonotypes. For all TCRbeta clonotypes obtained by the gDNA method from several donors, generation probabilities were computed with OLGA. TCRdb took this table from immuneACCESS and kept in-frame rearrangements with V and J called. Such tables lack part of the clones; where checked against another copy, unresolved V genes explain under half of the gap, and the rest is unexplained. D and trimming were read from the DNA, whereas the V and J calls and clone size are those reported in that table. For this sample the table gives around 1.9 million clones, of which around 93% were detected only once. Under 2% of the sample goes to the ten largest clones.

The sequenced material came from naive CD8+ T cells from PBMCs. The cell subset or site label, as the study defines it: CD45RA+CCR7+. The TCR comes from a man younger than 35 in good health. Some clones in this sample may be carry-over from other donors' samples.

The DNA is as follows: TGTGCCATCAGTGAGTCCGGGGGGGCCAACTCTGGGGCCAACGTCCTGACTTTC. It is translated as CAISESGGANSGANVLTF. Recombination connected TRBV10-3 to TRBJ2-6, and TRBD2 matches 8 of the central bases. After removal of 0 bases from V and 0 bases from J, the junction retains 4 bases not matched to a gene. From the cysteine up to the phenylalanine, the CDR3 has a length of 18 residues. The sequence is cut down to CDR3 DNA, 54 bases in frame from base 1. The germline V gene sets CDR1 to ENHRY and CDR2 to SYGVKD.